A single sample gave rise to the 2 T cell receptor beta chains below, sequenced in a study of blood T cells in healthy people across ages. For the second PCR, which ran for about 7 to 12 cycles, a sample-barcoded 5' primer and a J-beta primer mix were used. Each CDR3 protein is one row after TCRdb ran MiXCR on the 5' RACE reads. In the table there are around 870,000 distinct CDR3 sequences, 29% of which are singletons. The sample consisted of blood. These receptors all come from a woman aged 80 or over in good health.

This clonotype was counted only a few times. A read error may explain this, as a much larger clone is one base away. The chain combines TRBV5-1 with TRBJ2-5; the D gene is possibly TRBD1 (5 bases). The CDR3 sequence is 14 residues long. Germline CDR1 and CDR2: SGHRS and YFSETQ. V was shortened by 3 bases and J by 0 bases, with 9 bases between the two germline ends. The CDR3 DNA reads TGCGCCAGCAGCTGGGCAGGGAACCAAGAGACCCAGTACTTC. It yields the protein CASSWAGNQETQYF.

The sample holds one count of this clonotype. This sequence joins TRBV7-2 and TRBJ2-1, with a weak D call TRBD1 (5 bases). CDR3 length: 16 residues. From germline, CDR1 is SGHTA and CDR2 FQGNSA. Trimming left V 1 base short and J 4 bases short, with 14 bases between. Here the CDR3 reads CASSLGGTGAYNEQFF. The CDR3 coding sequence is TGTGCCAGCAGCTTAGGGGGTACAGGAGCGTACAATGAGCAGTTCTTC.